This T cell receptor (beta chain) was observed in a study of T-cell memory formation after mild COVID-19. Overall study findings and caveats: Clones contracting over day 15 to 85 were CD4/CD8 balanced, with later expanders leaning CD4+. Memory cells collected pre-infection included some clones that later responded, suggesting cross-reactive memory joined. Shrinking CD4+ clones were chiefly CM and EM; CD8+ ones were chiefly EMRA.

TCRdb re-analysed the 5' RACE reads in MiXCR, keeping a single row per CDR3 protein. The table has about 400,000 distinct CDR3 sequences, around 17% seen once; the top ten hold around a fifth. The CDR3 consists of 16 residues. The germline V and J ends were trimmed by 1 base and 1 base, with 13 bases remaining between them. Germline V lookup: CDR1 LGHNA, CDR2 YSLEER. Concerning this clonotype itself: Its antigen remains unidentified.

The J gene is TRBJ1-1, the V gene TRBV4-3; possible D gene TRBD1, 5 bases. This TCR derives from a young man who had mild COVID-19 (a few samples of this study predate the infection). Cell type and time point are not known. Sequenced material: PBMCs or a T cell subset sorted from them (not recorded which). The CDR3 reads CASSQVLSGQNTEAFF. The CDR3 DNA sequence: TGCGCCAGCAGCCAAGTTCTTTCAGGGCAGAACACTGAAGCTTTCTTT.